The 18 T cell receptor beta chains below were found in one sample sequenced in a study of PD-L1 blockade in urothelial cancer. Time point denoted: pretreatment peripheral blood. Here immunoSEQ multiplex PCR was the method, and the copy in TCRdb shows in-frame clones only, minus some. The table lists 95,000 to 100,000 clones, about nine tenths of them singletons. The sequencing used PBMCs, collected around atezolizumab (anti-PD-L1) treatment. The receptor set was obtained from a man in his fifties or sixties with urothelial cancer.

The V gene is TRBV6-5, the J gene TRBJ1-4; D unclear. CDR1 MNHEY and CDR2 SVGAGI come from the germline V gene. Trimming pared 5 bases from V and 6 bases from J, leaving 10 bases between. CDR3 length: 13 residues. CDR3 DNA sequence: TGTGCCAGCAGTAGGAGGGTCGATGAAAAACTGTTTTTT. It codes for CASSRRVDEKLFF.

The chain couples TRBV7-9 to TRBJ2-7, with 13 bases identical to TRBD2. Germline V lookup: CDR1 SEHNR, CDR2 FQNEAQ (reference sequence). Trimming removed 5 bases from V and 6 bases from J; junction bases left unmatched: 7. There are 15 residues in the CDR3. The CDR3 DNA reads TGTGCCAGCAGCCCTCCGGGACTAGCGGGACTCGAGCAGTACTTC. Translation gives CASSPPGLAGLEQYF.

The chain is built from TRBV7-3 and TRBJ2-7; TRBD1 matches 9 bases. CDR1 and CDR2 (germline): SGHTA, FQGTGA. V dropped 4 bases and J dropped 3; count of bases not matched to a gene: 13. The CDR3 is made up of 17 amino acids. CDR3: CASSSTQSGTGNYEQYF. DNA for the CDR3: TGTGCCAGCAGCTCGACCCAGTCCGGGACAGGGAACTACGAGCAGTACTTC.

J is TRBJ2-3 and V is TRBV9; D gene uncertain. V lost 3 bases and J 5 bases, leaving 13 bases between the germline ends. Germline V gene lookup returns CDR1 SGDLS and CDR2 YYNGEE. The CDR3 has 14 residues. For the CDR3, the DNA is TGTGCCAGCAGCGCTATCCTAAGTAGAGATACGCAGTATTTT. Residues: CASSAILSRDTQYF.

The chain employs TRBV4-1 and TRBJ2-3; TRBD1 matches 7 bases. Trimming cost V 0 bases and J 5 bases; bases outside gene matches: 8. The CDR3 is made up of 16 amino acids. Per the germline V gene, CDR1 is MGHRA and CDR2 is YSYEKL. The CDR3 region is CASSQDRLQGRDTQYF. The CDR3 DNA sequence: TGCGCCAGCAGCCAAGATCGTCTACAGGGGCGAGATACGCAGTATTTT.

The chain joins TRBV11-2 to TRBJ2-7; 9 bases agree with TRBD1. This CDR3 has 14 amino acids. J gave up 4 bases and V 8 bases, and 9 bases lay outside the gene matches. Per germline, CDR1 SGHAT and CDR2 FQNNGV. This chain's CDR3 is CASARGTGLYEQYF. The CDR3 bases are TGTGCCAGCGCCCGGGGGACAGGGTTGTACGAGCAGTACTTC.

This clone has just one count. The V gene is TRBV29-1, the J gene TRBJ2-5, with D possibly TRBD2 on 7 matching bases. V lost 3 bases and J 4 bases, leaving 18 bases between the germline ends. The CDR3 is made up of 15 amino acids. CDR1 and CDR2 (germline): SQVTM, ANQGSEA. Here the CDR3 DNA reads TGCAGCGTTGACAGGCGGGGGCAAGGAATAGAGACCCAGTACTTC. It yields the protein CSVDRRGQGIETQYF.

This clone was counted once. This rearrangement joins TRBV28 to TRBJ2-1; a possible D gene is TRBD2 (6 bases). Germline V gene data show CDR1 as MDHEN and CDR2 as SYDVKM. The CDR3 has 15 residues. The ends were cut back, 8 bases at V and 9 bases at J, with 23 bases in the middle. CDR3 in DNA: TGTGCCAGCGGTACCCTGCTAGCGTCCTTGGGTGAGCAGTTCTTC. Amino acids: CASGTLLASLGEQFF. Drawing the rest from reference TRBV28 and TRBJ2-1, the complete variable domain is DVKVTQSSRYLVKRTGEKVFLECVQDMDHENMFWYRQDPGLGLRLIYFSYDVKMKEKGDIPEGYSVSREKKERFSLILESASTNQTSMYLCASGTLLASLGEQFFGPGTRLTVL.

In DNA form, the CDR3 reads TGTGCCAGCAGCCGGGCCGCGGGAGGCTACACCTTC. This sequence encodes CASSRAAGGYTF. The chain is built from TRBV5-4 and TRBJ1-2; D is undetermined. Germline assignment: CDR1 SGHNT and CDR2 YYREEE (reference sequence). The CDR3 totals 12 residues. With 4 bases removed from V and 8 bases from J, the gap between germline ends came to 12 bases.

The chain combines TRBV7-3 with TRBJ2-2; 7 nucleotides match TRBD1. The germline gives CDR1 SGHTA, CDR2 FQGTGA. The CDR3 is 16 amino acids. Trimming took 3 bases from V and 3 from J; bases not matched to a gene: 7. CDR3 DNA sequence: TGTGCCAGCAGCTTGGGTATGGGACAGTACACCGGGGAGCTGTTTTTT. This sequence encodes CASSLGMGQYTGELFF.

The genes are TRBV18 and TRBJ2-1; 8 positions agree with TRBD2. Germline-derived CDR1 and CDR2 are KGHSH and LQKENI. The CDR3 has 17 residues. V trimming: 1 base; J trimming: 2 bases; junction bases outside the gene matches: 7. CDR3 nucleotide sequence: TGTGCCAGCTCACCACGGAGCGGGAGCGAAACCTACAATGAGCAGTTCTTC. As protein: CASSPRSGSETYNEQFF.

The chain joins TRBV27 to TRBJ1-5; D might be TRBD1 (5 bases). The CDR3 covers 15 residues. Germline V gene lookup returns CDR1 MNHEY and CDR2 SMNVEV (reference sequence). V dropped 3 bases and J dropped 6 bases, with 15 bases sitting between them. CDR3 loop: CASSFTDSPLQPQHF. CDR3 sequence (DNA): TGTGCCAGCAGTTTCACTGACAGCCCTCTTCAGCCCCAGCATTTT.

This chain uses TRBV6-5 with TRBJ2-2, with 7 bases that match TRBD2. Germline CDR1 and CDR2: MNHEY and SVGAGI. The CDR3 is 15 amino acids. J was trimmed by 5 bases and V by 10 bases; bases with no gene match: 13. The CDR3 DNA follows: TGTGCCACCTCCTGGGGGAGGGCCCGAACCGGGGAGCTGTTTTTT. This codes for CATSWGRARTGELFF.

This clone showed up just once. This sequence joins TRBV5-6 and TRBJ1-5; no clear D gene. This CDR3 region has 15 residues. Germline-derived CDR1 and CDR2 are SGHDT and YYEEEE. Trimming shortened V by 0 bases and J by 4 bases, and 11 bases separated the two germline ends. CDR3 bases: TGTGCCAGCAGCTTGGGGCCAGGAACGAATCAGCCCCAGCATTTT. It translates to CASSLGPGTNQPQHF.

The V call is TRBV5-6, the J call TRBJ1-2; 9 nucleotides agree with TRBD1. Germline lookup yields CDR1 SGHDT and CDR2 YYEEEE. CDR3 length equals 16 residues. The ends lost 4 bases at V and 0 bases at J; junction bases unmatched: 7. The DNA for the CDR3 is TGTGCCAGCAGCCCAGGACAGGGGCCTTCTAACTATGGCTACACCTTC. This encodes CASSPGQGPSNYGYTF.

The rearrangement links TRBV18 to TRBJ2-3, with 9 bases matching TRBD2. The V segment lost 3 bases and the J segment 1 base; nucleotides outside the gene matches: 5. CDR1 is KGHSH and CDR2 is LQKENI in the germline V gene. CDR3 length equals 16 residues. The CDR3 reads CASSPSRGRGTDTQYF. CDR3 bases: TGTGCCAGCTCACCCTCTCGCGGGAGGGGCACAGATACGCAGTATTTT.

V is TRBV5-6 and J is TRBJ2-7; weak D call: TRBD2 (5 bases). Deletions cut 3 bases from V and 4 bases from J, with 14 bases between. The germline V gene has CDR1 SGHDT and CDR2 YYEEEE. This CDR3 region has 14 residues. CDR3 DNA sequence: TGTGCCAGCAGCTCGCAGGAGAGGGCTTACGAGCAGTACTTC. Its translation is CASSSQERAYEQYF.

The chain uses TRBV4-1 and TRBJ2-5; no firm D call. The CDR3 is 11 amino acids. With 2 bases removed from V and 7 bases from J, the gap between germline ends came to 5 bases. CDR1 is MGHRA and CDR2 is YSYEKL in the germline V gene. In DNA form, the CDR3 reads TGCGCCAGCAGCCAAAGCCGGACCCAGTACTTC. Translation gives CASSQSRTQYF.